This TCR beta chain was observed in a study of PD-1 blockade in classical Hodgkin lymphoma. Study details: Once every 2 weeks, patients received intravenous nivolumab at 3 mg/kg.

Study-wide points: Newly diagnosed patients were reported to start with lower TCR diversity than healthy donors. Nivolumab starters within 1 year of ASCT were excluded. Complete responders possessed baseline diversity comparable to newly diagnosed patients.

Relapse after autologous stem cell transplantation occurred in every patient, and brentuximab vedotin exposure varied. V lost 7 bases to trimming and J lost 8 bases, with 17 bases between them. Per germline, CDR1 LNHDA and CDR2 SQIVND (reference sequence). The CDR3 loop spans 14 amino acids. Profiling relied on immunoSEQ multiplex PCR, and the TCRdb table lists in-frame clones only, not all of them. This table holds approximately 14,000 clones, around 83% found once. On this clone: Its cognate antigen is unknown.

The rearrangement links TRBV19 to TRBJ1-4, with a tentative D call TRBD1 (5 bases). This clonotype originated in a human donor with classical Hodgkin lymphoma. The sample here was peripheral blood mononuclear cells (PBMCs), taken before the second cycle of nivolumab. CDR3 amino acids: CASMDWGYKEKLFF. The CDR3 DNA reads TGTGCCAGTATGGACTGGGGGTACAAAGAAAAACTGTTTTTT.